A selection of T cell receptor beta chains follows, all from one sample in a study of blood T cell repertoires in COVID-19. Repertoires were generated with immunoSEQ multiplex PCR, while TCRdb's copy carries only in-frame clones and drops some. Of over 150,000 clones in the sample, roughly 84% were seen once. Input material: peripheral blood. The source of these receptors is an elderly man with COVID-19, enrolled during active disease. The CDR3 runs from the conserved cysteine through the conserved F or W. Size values are once, few and many counts, or a class for expanded clones, and some rows have none.

v_gene: TRBV24-1
len: 15
j_gene: TRBJ2-5
abundance: .
CDR3aa: CATSSRTGGLETQYF

v_gene: TRBV24-1
len: 14
j_gene: TRBJ2-6
abundance: .
CDR3aa: CATSGGTGANVLTF

v_gene: TRBV20-1
len: 11
j_gene: TRBJ2-7
abundance: .
CDR3aa: CSAGGGYEQYF

v_gene: TRBV5-5
len: 15
j_gene: TRBJ1-5
abundance: once
CDR3aa: CASSRTGESNQPQHF

v_gene: TRBV11-2
len: 13
j_gene: TRBJ2-7
abundance: .
CDR3aa: CASSFDYSYEQYF

v_gene: TRBV6-6
len: 15
j_gene: TRBJ1-5
abundance: .
CDR3aa: CASSFLTGWNQPQHF

v_gene: TRBV6-4
len: 15
j_gene: TRBJ1-6
abundance: .
CDR3aa: CASSDSGTDNSPLHF

v_gene: TRBV6-6
len: 15
j_gene: TRBJ2-3
abundance: few
CDR3aa: CASSTIAGGTDTQYF

v_gene: TRBV6-5
len: 14
j_gene: TRBJ1-1
abundance: few
CDR3aa: CASSYSGSNTEAFF

v_gene: TRBV28
len: 18
j_gene: TRBJ2-3
abundance: .
CDR3aa: CASLLKPGTGRSTDTQYF

v_gene: TRBV2
len: 12
j_gene: TRBJ2-3
abundance: .
CDR3aa: CASSELPDTQYF

v_gene: TRBV5-4
len: 15
j_gene: TRBJ2-3
abundance: .
CDR3aa: CASSLGQGGTDTQYF

v_gene: TRBV19
len: 14
j_gene: TRBJ1-2
abundance: .
CDR3aa: CASKEGPANYGYTF

v_gene: TRBV5-1
len: 16
j_gene: TRBJ2-7
abundance: once
CDR3aa: CASSGGLAGGLYEQYF

v_gene: TRBV3-1/TRBV3-2
len: 14
j_gene: TRBJ2-2
abundance: .
CDR3aa: CASSQAGPTGELFF

v_gene: TRBV21-1
len: 23
j_gene: TRBJ1-5
abundance: .
CDR3aa: CASSRGDRNPICLFQISNQPQHF

v_gene: TRBV18
len: 15
j_gene: TRBJ2-7
abundance: .
CDR3aa: CASSPASTDPYEQYF